This paragraph covers one TCR beta chain sequence. Its antigen remains undetermined. Base quality data are lacking; no much larger clone is found one base away. The V and J ends are trimmed by 1 base and 1 base, leaving 11 bases between them. From the cysteine through the phenylalanine, the CDR3 covers 15 amino acids. Only CDR3 DNA is held: 45 bases, read in frame from base 1. The germline V gene (reference sequence) sets CDR1 to LGHDT and CDR2 to YNNKEL. The entry originates in a study of blood T cell repertoires in COVID-19 (dated by TCRdb to 2018 to 2021). Looking at the study overall: Samples covering the acute and convalescent phases of COVID-19 were provided by collaborators in the United States, Italy and Spain. The material from the prospective study consisted of cDNA or gDNA derived from T cells, B-cell-depleted T cells, or PBMCs. Subjects who had been exposed to COVID-19, were actively infected with it, or had recovered from it provided the deeply sampled blood TCRbeta repertoires that made up the dataset. Where available, HLA class I and class II types were obtained from metadata supplied by the sample provider rather than from assay-based typing. The sample metadata nearly always contained a de-identified subject ID, COVID-19 status, age in years and sex. The repertoires were released in a freely available public database meant as a resource for research on the immune response to SARS-CoV-2. Samples were obtained from the ongoing ImmuneRACE study (first 160 participants) and from 950 to 1,500 subjects provided by 6 global collaborators.

General conclusions and limits of the study: How much clinical and demographic metadata was included differed by source and by participant, and the metadata was provided uncurated.

In Seattle, one collaborating source enrolled patients while the infection was active and tracked those patients longitudinally over the course of disease. The collaborating institutions used their own protocols to collect whole blood in K2EDTA tubes. For TCRbeta analysis, collaborator samples were shipped as frozen whole blood, as isolated PBMCs, or as DNA extracted from either sample type. The immunoSEQ Assay, a bias-controlled multiplex PCR, was used to amplify TCRbeta CDR3 regions from genomic DNA. The source study handled its data this way. The number of nucleated cells in each sample was estimated by amplification of reference gene primers within the assay. Sequence reads were collapsed and filtered to measure the absolute abundance of every unique TCRbeta CDR3 rearrangement. For each sample, productive Simpson clonality was calculated by taking the square root of Simpson's diversity index across productive rearrangements. Here the immuneACCESS table is served through TCRdb, limited to in-frame sequences with V and J called. Missing clones are a known gap in these copies; in checked studies unresolved V genes cover under half, and the rest lacks a known reason. D and trimming come from the DNA, and the V and J calls and clone size come from that table. A total of 35,000 to 40,000 clones appear in this sample, 84% of them only once. The top ten hold 1.5% to 2% of the sample.

The chain is encoded by TRBV3-1 (or the pseudogene TRBV3-2) joined to TRBJ2-7, and TRBD1 may be the D gene, going by 6 matching bases. Sequencing was done on a sample of peripheral blood. The origin of this receptor is a man aged 60 to 69 with COVID-19, enrolled during active disease. The nucleotide sequence is TGTGCCAGCAGCCAAGGGGCTACAGGGTCCTACGAGCAGTACTTC. This is translated as CASSQGATGSYEQYF.